This TCR beta chain was profiled in a study of cytomegalovirus exposure and HLA in healthy donors. Overall study results and limits: TCR beta chain V- and J-gene trimming was linked, in a later analysis, to a missense variant in DCLRE1C.

PCR involved 60 Vbeta and 13 Jbeta primers. Authors' analysis steps: The authors later counted about 80 million unique TCR beta chains, 8.5 million to 13 million of them shared. Assay: immunoSEQ multiplex PCR; the TCRdb copy retains only in-frame clones and omits some. From that table come the V and J calls and clone size; the DNA was used to work out D and trimming. The data hold roughly 190,000 clones, with about nine tenths observed a single time. All donors participated as healthy donors of bone marrow. CDR1 is MNHEY, CDR2 SVGAGI, per germline. This CDR3 is built from 12 residues. V was pared by 2 bases and J by 1 base, with 2 bases between. This clone was counted between two and nine times. Its antigen remains unidentified.

The chain employs TRBV6-5 and TRBJ1-1; the D is unclear. The source of this sequence is a boy aged 2 to 9 in good health and CMV-seronegative. Input material: PBMCs. The CDR3 DNA reads as TGTGCCAGCAGTTACCAGAACACTGAAGCTTTCTTT. This translates into CASSYQNTEAFF.